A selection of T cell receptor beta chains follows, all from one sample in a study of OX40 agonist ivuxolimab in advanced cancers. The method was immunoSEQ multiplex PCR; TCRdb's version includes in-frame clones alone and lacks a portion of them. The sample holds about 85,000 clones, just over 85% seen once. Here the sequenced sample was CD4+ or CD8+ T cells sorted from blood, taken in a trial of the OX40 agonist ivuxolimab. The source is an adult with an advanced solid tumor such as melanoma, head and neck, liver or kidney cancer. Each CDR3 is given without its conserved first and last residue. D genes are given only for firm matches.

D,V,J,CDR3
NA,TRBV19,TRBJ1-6,ASSEPGGSPLH
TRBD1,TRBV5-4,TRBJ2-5,ASSPEGGTGAETQY
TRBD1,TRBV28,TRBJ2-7,ASSSLRDRGLYEQY
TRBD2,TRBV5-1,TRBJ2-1,ASSVQGAGYNEQF
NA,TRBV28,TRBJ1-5,ASSFSSGQPQH
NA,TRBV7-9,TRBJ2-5,ASSFMGGKQETQY
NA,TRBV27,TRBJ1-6,ASSFFGEEDSPLH
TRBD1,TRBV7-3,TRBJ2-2,ASSLTRTGVSGELF
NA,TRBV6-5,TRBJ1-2,ASTQRNSGRYGYT
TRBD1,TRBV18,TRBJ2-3,ASSPGTGGADTQY
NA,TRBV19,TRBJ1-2,ASSKLPLGQATNYGYT
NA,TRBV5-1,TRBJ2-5,ASSSSQGLGETQY
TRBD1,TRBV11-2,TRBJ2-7,ASSLDHGQGEQY
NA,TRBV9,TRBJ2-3,ASSVVGGRPSTDTQY
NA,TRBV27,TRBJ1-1,ASSLGGGLGTEAF
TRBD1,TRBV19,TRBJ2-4,ASSIPDRGVVQY
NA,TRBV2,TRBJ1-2,ASSPADANYGYT
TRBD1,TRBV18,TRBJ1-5,ASSTGQGYNQPQH
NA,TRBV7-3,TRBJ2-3,ASSFTGGTDTQY
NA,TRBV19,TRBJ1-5,ASSSQTGSGGPQH
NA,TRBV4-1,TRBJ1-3,ASSQDPDPSSGNTIY
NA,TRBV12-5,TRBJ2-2,ASGHGTATGELF
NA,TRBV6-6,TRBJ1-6,ASSRDIDSPLH
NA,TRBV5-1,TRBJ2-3,ASSPSIGSTDTQY
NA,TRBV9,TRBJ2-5,ASSIRGRGAETQY
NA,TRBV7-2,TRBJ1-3,ASSSDSRPGNTIY